The next 17 T cell receptor beta chains were all read from a single sample in a study of cytomegalovirus exposure and HLA in healthy donors. Libraries were prepared by immunoSEQ multiplex PCR; TCRdb keeps only in-frame clonotypes and omits some of them. Of under 200,000 clones in the sample, about 90% were seen once. Sequencing input: PBMCs. Every receptor here comes from a woman between 18 and 29 years old in good health and CMV-seropositive.

The chain employs TRBV5-8 and TRBJ1-5; no reliable D call. Germline CDR1 SGHTS, CDR2 YDEGEE. The length of the CDR3 is 14 residues. With 4 bases removed from V and 6 bases from J, the gap between germline ends came to 14 bases. In nucleotides, the CDR3 is TGTGCCAGCAGCCGCGGGCAGAACGGTCAGCCCCAGCATTTT. Protein sequence: CASSRGQNGQPQHF.

This sequence joins TRBV4-1 and TRBJ1-2, with D possibly TRBD1 on 6 matching bases. The CDR3 is made up of 15 amino acids. Germline CDR1 MGHRA, CDR2 YSYEKL. V shed 3 bases and J shed 0 bases, with 11 bases lying between them. CDR3: CASSHRGTPNYGYTF. As DNA, the CDR3 is TGCGCCAGCAGCCACAGAGGGACACCTAACTATGGCTACACCTTC.

The chain employs TRBV5-1 and TRBJ2-7; D uncertain. V was shortened by 0 bases and J by 7 bases, with 14 bases between the two germline ends. This CDR3 has 14 amino acids. Germline values: CDR1 SGHRS, CDR2 YFSETQ. This chain's CDR3 is CASSLVEPRAEQYF. CDR3 coding DNA: TGCGCCAGCAGCTTGGTGGAGCCTCGAGCTGAGCAGTACTTC.

The J gene is TRBJ1-1, the V gene TRBV7-6; no clear D gene. The V gene's germline CDR1 is SGHVS and CDR2 FNYEAQ. The CDR3 is 13 amino acids. Between the trimmed V and J ends, which lost 5 bases and 3 bases, there was a span of 10 bases. CDR3 coding DNA: TGTGCCAGCAGCGCTGAGGGTGACACTGAAGCTTTCTTT. The encoded protein is CASSAEGDTEAFF.

The chain couples TRBV5-1 to TRBJ1-2; 9 nucleotides align to TRBD1. Trimming removed 3 bases from V and 2 bases from J; junction bases left unmatched: 5. This CDR3 has 15 residues. The germline V gene encodes CDR1 SGHRS and CDR2 YFSETQ. CDR3 bases: TGCGCCAGCAGCTCCAAACAGGGGGCGAACTATGGCTACACCTTC. Amino acids: CASSSKQGANYGYTF.

The J gene is TRBJ1-2, the V gene TRBV6-1; a possible D gene is TRBD1 (5 bases). The CDR3 sequence is 15 residues long. Trimming took 2 bases from V and 2 from J, leaving 12 bases between them. CDR1 is MNHNS and CDR2 is SASEGT in the germline V gene. CDR3 amino acids: CASSEKQVPNYGYTF. The DNA of the CDR3 is TGTGCCAGCAGTGAAAAACAGGTGCCCAACTATGGCTACACCTTC.

There are a few counts of this clone. The rearrangement links TRBV5-1 to TRBJ2-7; the D gene is possibly TRBD2 (6 bases). Trimming removed 4 bases from V and 0 bases from J, with 14 bases in between. Germline-derived CDR1 and CDR2 are SGHRS and YFSETQ. The CDR3 is 15 amino acids. The CDR3 sequence: CASSPRGGSSYEQYF. Written as DNA, the CDR3 is TGCGCCAGCAGCCCCCGTGGGGGGAGCTCCTACGAGCAGTACTTC.

The chain recombines TRBV28 with TRBJ2-7; D ambiguous. The CDR3 is 12 residues long. CDR1 MDHEN and CDR2 SYDVKM come from the germline V gene. V was trimmed by 5 bases and J by 5 bases, leaving 10 bases between them. The DNA of the CDR3 is TGTGCCAGCAGTCCTCAACTCCACGAGCAGTACTTC. Translating it yields CASSPQLHEQYF.

V usage is TRBV7-9 and J usage is TRBJ1-2; D might be TRBD1 (5 bases). The CDR3 sequence is 14 residues long. Germline assignment: CDR1 SEHNR and CDR2 FQNEAQ (reference sequence). Trimming pared 8 bases from V and 5 bases from J, leaving 18 bases between. The CDR3 sequence: CASDSSGVTYGYTF. CDR3 DNA: TGTGCCAGCGATAGCTCGGGGGTGACGTATGGCTACACCTTC.

V gene TRBV30 combines with J gene TRBJ2-5, with TRBD2 matching over 8 bases. CDR1 is GTSNPN and CDR2 is SVGIG in the germline V gene (reference sequence). With V trimmed by 2 bases and J by 4 bases, 3 bases remained unmatched. The CDR3 has 13 amino acids. CDR3 in DNA: TGTGCCTGGAGTACGGGGGGGCGAGAGACCCAGTACTTC. This gives the protein CAWSTGGRETQYF. The full variable domain, completed using reference TRBV30 and TRBJ2-5, is SQTIHQWPATLVQPVGSPLSLECTVEGTSNPNLYWYRQAAGRGLQLLFYSVGIGQISSEVPQNLSASRPQDRQFILSSKKLLLSDSGFYLCAWSTGGRETQYFGPGTRLLVL.

V and J are TRBV7-8 and TRBJ1-1; weak D call: TRBD1 (6 bases). The CDR3 runs to 17 residues. Germline CDR1 and CDR2: SGHVS and FQNEAQ. Trimming took 4 bases from V and 0 from J, leaving 18 bases between them. The DNA for the CDR3 is TGTGCCAGCAGCTCGGCCCCCCTAACAGGGTTGAACACTGAAGCTTTCTTT. Its protein is CASSSAPLTGLNTEAFF.

This sequence joins TRBV27 and TRBJ2-2; 12 nucleotides align to TRBD2. This CDR3 has 16 residues. Germline loops: CDR1 MNHEY, CDR2 SMNVEV (reference sequence). V dropped 2 bases and J dropped 5; count of bases not matched to a gene: 3. CDR3: CASSLPGLAGTGELFF. CDR3 DNA sequence: TGTGCCAGCAGTTTACCTGGACTAGCGGGGACCGGGGAGCTGTTTTTT.

V gene TRBV4-2 combines with J gene TRBJ2-2; TRBD1 agrees at 8 bases. The CDR3 totals 16 residues. The J segment lost 5 bases and the V segment lost 1 base, leaving 6 bases of the junction unmatched. Germline V lookup: CDR1 LGHNA, CDR2 YNFKEQ. CDR3 protein: CASSQAQGAYTGELFF. CDR3 nucleotide sequence: TGTGCCAGCAGCCAAGCCCAGGGGGCATATACCGGGGAGCTGTTTTTT.

This CDR3 is CASSLGGGSGVSSYEQYF. The CDR3 DNA follows: TGTGCCAGCAGCTTAGGAGGAGGTAGCGGGGTTAGCTCCTACGAGCAGTACTTC. This chain uses TRBV11-2 with TRBJ2-7, with 8 positions matching TRBD2. The CDR3 spans 18 residues. From germline, CDR1 is SGHAT and CDR2 FQNNGV. Unmatched junction bases numbered 11, after V lost 1 base and J lost 0 bases.

V gene TRBV5-6 combines with J gene TRBJ1-2; D gene unclear. Germline values: CDR1 SGHDT, CDR2 YYEEEE. The CDR3 is made up of 15 amino acids. With 1 base removed from V and 2 bases from J, the gap between germline ends came to 12 bases. The CDR3 region has the DNA TGTGCCAGCAGCTTGAAGCAACAGTTCAACTATGGCTACACCTTC. It specifies CASSLKQQFNYGYTF.

The V and J genes are TRBV7-2 and TRBJ2-2; D might be TRBD2 (5 bases). This CDR3 spans 18 amino acids. With 0 bases removed from V and 1 base from J, the gap between germline ends came to 15 bases. Germline loops: CDR1 SGHTA, CDR2 FQGNSA. The CDR3 reads CASSLAGSFSVNTGELFF. CDR3 in DNA: TGTGCCAGCAGCTTAGCGGGGAGCTTCTCTGTGAACACCGGGGAGCTGTTTTTT.

The rearrangement links TRBV9 to TRBJ2-3, with D perhaps matching TRBD1 (5 bases). The CDR3 consists of 18 residues. V dropped 0 bases and J dropped 2 bases, with 19 bases sitting between them. Germline assignment: CDR1 SGDLS and CDR2 YYNGEE. The CDR3 protein is CASSVGPQQVSFTDTQYF. The CDR3 DNA reads as TGTGCCAGCAGCGTAGGCCCCCAACAGGTGTCATTCACAGATACGCAGTATTTT.